This record covers a single T cell receptor beta chain. This sample was taken from a study of blood T cell repertoires in COVID-19. Here immunoSEQ multiplex PCR was the method, and the copy in TCRdb shows in-frame clones only, minus some. The sample contains 150,000 to 200,000 clones, 70% to 90% of which appear only once. Germline V gene sequence: CDR1 SGHRS, CDR2 YFSETQ. Trimming stripped 0 bases from V and 7 bases from J, with 10 bases between. The CDR3 totals 13 residues. The sample taken for sequencing was peripheral blood. The rearrangement uses TRBV5-1 and TRBJ1-1; D is undetermined. This receptor was taken from a woman in her 30s with acute or convalescent COVID-19. CDR3: CASSLGGTREAFF. The CDR3, as DNA: TGCGCCAGCAGCTTGGGAGGTACCCGTGAAGCTTTCTTT.